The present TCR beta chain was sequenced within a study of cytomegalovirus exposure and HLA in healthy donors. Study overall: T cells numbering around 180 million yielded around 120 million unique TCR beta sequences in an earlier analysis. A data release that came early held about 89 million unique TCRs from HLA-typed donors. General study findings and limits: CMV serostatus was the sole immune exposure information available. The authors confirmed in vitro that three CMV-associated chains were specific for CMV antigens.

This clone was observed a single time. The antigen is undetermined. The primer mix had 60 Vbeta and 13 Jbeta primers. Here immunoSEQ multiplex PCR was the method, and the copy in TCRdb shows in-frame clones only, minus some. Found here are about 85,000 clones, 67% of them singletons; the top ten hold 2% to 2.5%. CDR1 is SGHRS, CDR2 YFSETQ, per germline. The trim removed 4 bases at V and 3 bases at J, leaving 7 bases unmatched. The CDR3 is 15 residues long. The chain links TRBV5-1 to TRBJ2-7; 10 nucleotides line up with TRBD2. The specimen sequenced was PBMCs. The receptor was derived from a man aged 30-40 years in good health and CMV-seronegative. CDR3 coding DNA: TGCGCCAGCAGCGACGGGACTAGCGCTGACTACGAGCAGTACTTC. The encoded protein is CASSDGTSADYEQYF. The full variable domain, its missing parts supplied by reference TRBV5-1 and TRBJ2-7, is KAGVTQTPRYLIKTRGQQVTLSCSPISGHRSVSWYQQTPGQGLQFLFEYFSETQRNKGNFPGRFSGRQFSNSRSEMNVSTLELGDSALYLCASSDGTSADYEQYFGPGTRLTVT.